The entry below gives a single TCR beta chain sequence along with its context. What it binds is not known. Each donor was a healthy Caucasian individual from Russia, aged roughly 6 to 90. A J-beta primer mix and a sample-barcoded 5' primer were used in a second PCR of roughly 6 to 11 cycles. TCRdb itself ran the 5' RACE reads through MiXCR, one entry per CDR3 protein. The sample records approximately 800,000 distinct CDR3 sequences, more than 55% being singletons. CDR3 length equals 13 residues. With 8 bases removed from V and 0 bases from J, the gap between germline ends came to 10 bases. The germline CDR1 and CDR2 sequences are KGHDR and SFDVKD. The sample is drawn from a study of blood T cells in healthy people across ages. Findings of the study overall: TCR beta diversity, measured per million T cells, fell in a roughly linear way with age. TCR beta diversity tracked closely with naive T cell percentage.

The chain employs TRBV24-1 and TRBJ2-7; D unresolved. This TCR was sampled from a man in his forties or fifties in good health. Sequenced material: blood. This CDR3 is CATKDPDSYEQYF. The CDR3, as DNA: TGTGCCACCAAGGACCCGGACTCCTACGAGCAGTACTTC.